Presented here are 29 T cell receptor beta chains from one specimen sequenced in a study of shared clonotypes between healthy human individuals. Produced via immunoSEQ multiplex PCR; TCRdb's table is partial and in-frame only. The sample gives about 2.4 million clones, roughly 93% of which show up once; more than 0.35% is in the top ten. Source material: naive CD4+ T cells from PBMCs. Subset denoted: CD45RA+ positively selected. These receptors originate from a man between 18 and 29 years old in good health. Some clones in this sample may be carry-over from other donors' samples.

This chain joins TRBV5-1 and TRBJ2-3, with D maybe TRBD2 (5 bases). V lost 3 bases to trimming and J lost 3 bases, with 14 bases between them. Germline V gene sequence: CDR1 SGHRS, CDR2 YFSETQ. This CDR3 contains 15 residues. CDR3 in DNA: TGCGCCAGCAGCTCCTTTGGAGGACTTACAGATACGCAGTATTTT. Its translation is CASSSFGGLTDTQYF.

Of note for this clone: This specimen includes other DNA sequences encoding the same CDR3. Here the CDR3 DNA reads TGTGCCAGCAGCTCAGGCCCCTACGAGCAGTACTTC. Residues: CASSSGPYEQYF. The chain joins TRBV5-6 to TRBJ2-7, with D unresolved. The CDR3 length is 12 residues. The V end lost 3 bases, the J end lost 2 bases, and 6 bases lay between the germline ends. Germline V gene sequence: CDR1 SGHDT, CDR2 YYEEEE.

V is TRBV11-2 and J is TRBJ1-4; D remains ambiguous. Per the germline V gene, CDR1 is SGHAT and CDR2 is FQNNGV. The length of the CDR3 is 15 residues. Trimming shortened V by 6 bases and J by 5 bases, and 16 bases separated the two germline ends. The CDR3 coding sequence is TGTGCCAGCAGGCGAAACCTCGGTTTAAATGAAAAACTGTTTTTT. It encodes CASRRNLGLNEKLFF.

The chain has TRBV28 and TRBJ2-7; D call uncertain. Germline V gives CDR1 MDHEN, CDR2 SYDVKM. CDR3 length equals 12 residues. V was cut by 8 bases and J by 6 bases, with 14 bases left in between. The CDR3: CASQSRPGEQYF. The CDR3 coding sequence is TGTGCCAGCCAGTCCCGGCCCGGCGAGCAGTACTTC.

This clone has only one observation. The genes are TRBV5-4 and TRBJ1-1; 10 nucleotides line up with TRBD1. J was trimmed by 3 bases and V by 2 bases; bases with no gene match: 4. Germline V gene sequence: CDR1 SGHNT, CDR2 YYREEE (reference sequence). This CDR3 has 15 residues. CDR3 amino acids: CASSFRQGAYTEAFF. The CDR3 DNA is TGTGCCAGCAGCTTCCGACAGGGGGCGTACACTGAAGCTTTCTTT. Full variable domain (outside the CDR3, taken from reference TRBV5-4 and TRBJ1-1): ETGVTQSPTHLIKTRGQQVTLRCSSQSGHNTVSWYQQALGQGPQFIFQYYREEENGRGNFPPRFSGLQFPNYSSELNVNALELDDSALYLCASSFRQGAYTEAFFGQGTRLTVV.

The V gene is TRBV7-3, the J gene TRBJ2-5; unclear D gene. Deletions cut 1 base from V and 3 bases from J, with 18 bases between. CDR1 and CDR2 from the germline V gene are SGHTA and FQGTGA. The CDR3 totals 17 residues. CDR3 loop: CASSLKWQDHLEETQYF. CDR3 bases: TGTGCCAGCAGCTTAAAATGGCAGGATCACCTTGAAGAGACCCAGTACTTC.

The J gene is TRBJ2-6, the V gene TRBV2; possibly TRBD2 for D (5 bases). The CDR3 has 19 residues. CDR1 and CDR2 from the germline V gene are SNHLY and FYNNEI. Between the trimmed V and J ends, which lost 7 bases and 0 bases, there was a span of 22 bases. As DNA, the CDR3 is TGTGCCAGCATAAAGCGGCAAAACGTCCTCCTCTCTGGGGCCAACGTCCTGACTTTC. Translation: CASIKRQNVLLSGANVLTF.

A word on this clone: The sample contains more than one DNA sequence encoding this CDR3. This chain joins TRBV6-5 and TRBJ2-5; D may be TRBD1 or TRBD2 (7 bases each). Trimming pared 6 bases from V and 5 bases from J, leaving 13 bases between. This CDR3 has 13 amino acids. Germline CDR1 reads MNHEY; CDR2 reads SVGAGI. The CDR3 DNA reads TGTGCCAGCAGGCGCCAGGGGGGGGAGACCCAGTACTTC. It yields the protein CASRRQGGETQYF.

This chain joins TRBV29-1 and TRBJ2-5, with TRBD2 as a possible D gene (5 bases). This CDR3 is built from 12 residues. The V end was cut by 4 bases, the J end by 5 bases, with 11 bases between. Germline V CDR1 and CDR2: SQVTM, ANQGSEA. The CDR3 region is CSVGRGEETQYF. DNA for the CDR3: TGCAGCGTTGGCCGGGGAGAGGAGACCCAGTACTTC.

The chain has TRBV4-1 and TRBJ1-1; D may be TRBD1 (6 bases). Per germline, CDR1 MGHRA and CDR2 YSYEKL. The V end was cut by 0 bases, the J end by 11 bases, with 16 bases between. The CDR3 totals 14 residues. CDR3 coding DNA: TGCGCCAGCAGCCAAGATACGGGATTTAGGGGGGCTTTCTTT. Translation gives CASSQDTGFRGAFF.

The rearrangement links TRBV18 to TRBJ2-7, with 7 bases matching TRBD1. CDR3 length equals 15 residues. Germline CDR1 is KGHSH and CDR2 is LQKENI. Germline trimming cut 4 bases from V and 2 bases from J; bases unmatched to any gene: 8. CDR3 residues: CASSLRTGITYEQYF. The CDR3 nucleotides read TGTGCCAGCTCACTGCGGACAGGAATCACCTACGAGCAGTACTTC.

The CDR3 DNA reads as TGTGCCAGCAGTCGGAACAGGGGGGTCACTGAAGCTTTCTTT. It yields the protein CASSRNRGVTEAFF. The chain recombines TRBV7-2 with TRBJ1-1, with 8 bases matching TRBD1. With 6 bases clipped from V and 4 bases from J, the junction kept 7 bases outside the gene matches. Germline V gene lookup returns CDR1 SGHTA and CDR2 FQGNSA. The length of the CDR3 is 14 residues.

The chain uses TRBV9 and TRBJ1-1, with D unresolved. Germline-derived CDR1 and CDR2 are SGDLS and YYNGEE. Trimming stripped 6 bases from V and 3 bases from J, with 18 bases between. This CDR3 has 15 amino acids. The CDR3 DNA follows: TGTGCCAGCACCCCCAGCGTGGGGTTCGACACTGAAGCTTTCTTT. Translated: CASTPSVGFDTEAFF.

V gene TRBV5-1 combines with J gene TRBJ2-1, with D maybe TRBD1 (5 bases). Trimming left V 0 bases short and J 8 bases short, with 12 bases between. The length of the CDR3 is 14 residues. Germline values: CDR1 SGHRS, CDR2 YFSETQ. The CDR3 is CASSLGEWGHEQFF. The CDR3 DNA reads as TGCGCCAGCAGCTTGGGAGAGTGGGGCCATGAGCAGTTCTTC.

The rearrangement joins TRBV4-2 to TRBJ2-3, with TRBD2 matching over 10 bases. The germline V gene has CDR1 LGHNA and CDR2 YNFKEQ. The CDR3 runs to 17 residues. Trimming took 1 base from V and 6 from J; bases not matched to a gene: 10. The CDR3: CASSQASLAGRGDTQYF. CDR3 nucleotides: TGTGCCAGCAGCCAAGCCTCACTAGCGGGGCGGGGCGATACGCAGTATTTT.

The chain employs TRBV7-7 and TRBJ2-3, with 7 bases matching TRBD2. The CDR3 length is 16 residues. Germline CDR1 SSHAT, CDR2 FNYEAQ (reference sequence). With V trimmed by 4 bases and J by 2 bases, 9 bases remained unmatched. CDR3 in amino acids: CASSSGGLGTTDTQYF. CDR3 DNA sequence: TGTGCCAGCAGCTCGGGGGGTTTGGGCACCACAGATACGCAGTATTTT. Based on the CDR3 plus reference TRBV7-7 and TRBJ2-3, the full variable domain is GAGVSQSPRYKVTKRGQDVTLRCDPISSHATLYWYQQALGQGPEFLTYFNYEAQPDKSGLPSDRFSAERPEGSISTLTIQRTEQRDSAMYRCASSSGGLGTTDTQYFGPGTRLTVL.

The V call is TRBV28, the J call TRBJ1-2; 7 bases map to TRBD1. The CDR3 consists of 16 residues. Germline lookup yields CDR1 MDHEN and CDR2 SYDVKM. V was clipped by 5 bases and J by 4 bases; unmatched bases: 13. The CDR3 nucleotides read TGTGCCAGCAGTCTAGGTGACAGGGCTGGTTCCTATGGCTACACCTTC. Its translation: CASSLGDRAGSYGYTF.

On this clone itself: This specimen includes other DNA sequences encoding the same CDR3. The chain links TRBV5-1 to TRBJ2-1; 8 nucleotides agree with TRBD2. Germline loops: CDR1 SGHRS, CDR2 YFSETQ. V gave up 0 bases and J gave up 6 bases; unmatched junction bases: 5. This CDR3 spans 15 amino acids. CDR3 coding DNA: TGCGCCAGCAGCTTGGCTCCCGCGGGAGGCAATGAGCAGTTCTTC. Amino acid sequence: CASSLAPAGGNEQFF.

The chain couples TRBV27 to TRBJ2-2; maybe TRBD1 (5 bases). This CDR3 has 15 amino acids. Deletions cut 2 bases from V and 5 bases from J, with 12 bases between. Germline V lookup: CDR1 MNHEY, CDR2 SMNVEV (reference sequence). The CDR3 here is CASSLPPQGTGELFF. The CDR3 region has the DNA TGTGCCAGCAGTTTACCCCCCCAGGGTACCGGGGAGCTGTTTTTT.

The CDR3, as DNA: TGCGCCAGCAGCCAAGCGCTCAGGGGGCCCTACGAGCAGTACTTC. Its protein product is CASSQALRGPYEQYF. This chain uses TRBV4-1 with TRBJ2-7; TRBD1 aligns across 8 bases. The CDR3 extends over 15 amino acids. Germline CDR1 is MGHRA and CDR2 is YSYEKL. V shed 1 base and J 2 bases; nucleotides not matched to a gene: 4.

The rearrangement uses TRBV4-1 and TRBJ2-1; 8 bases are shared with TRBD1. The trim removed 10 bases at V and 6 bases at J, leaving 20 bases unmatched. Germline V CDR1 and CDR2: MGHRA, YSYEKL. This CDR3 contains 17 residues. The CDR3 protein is CATKGVRTGLGFNEQFF. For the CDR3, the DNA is TGCGCCACCAAAGGAGTCCGGACAGGGCTTGGGTTCAATGAGCAGTTCTTC.

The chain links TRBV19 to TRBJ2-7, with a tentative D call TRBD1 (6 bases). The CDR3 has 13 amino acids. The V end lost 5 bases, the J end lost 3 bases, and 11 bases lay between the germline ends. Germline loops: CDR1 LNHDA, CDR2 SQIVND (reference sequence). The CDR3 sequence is CASSLQGYYEQYF. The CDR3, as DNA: TGTGCCAGTAGTCTACAGGGTTACTACGAGCAGTACTTC.

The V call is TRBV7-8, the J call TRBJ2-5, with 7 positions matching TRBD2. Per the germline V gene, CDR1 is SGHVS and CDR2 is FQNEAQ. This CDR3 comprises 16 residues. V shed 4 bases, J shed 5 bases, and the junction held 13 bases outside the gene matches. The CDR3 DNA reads TGTGCCAGCAGCTCCCTCAACGGGAGGCTAGGGGAGACCCAGTACTTC. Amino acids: CASSSLNGRLGETQYF.

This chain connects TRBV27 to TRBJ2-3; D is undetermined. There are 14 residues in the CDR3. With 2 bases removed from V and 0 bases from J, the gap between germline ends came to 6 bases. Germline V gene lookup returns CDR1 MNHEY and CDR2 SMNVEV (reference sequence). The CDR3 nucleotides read TGTGCCAGCAGTTTAAGGGTTAGCACAGATACGCAGTATTTT. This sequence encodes CASSLRVSTDTQYF.

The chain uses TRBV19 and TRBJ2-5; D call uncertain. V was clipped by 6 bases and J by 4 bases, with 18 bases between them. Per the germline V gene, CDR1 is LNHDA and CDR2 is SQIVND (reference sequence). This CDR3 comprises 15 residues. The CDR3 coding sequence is TGTGCCAGTAGCCCCGGACGGTTCGGCCGAGAGACCCAGTACTTC. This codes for CASSPGRFGRETQYF.

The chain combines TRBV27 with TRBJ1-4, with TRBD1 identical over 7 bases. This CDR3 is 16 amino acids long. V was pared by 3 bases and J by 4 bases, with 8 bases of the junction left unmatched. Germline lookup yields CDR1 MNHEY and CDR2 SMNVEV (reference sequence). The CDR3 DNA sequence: TGTGCCAGCAGTTTCCGCGACAGGGTCCATAATGAAAAACTGTTTTTT. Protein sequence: CASSFRDRVHNEKLFF.

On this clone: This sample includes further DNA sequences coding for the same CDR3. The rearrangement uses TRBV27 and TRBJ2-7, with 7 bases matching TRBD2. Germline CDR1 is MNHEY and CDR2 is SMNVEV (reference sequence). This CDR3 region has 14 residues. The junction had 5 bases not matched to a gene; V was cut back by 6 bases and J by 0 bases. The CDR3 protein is CASSLGGSSYEQYF. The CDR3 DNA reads TGTGCCAGCAGCCTCGGCGGGAGCTCCTACGAGCAGTACTTC.

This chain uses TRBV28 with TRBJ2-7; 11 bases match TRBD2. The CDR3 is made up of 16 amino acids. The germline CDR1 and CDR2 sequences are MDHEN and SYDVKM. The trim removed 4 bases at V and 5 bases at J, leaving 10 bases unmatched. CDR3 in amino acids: CASSYFGLAGSHEQYF. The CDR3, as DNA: TGTGCCAGCAGTTATTTTGGACTAGCGGGTTCCCACGAGCAGTACTTC. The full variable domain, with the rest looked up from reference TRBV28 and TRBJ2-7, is DVKVTQSSRYLVKRTGEKVFLECVQDMDHENMFWYRQDPGLGLRLIYFSYDVKMKEKGDIPEGYSVSREKKERFSLILESASTNQTSMYLCASSYFGLAGSHEQYFGPGTRLTVT.

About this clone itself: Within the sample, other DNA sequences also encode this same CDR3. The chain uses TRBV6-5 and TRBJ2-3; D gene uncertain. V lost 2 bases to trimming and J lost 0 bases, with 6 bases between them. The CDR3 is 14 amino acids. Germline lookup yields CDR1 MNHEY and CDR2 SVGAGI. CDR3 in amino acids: CASSYRASTDTQYF. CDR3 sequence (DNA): TGTGCCAGCAGTTACAGGGCCAGCACAGATACGCAGTATTTT.